This T cell receptor beta chain was profiled in a study of cytomegalovirus exposure and HLA in healthy donors. This clone was counted a single time. The PCR was carried out with 60 Vbeta primers and 13 Jbeta primers. Assay: immunoSEQ multiplex PCR; the TCRdb copy retains only in-frame clones and omits some. The top ten hold about 2.4% of the sample, which has fewer than 200,000 clones, 65% to 80% seen once. CDR1 is SGHTA, CDR2 FQGNSA, per germline. This CDR3 is built from 15 residues. Trimming removed 1 base from V and 4 bases from J, with 14 bases in between. Material for sequencing was PBMCs. This receptor was obtained from a woman in her forties in good health and CMV-seropositive. The J gene is TRBJ2-7, the V gene TRBV7-2; TRBD1 is a possible D gene (8 bases). CDR3 nucleotides: TGTGCCAGCAGCTTAGAAACAGGGGGGGATTACGAGCAGTACTTC. It codes for CASSLETGGDYEQYF.